These 10 T cell receptor beta chains share one sample of origin, sequenced in a study of T-cell reconstitution after alpha-beta-depleted transplantation in children. Construction of the TCRbeta library involved unique molecular identifiers. TCRdb reprocessed the PCR reads with MiXCR, giving one entry per CDR3 protein. Of about 610,000 distinct CDR3 sequences listed, 25% to 30% are singletons. Source: PBMCs, taken before TCRalphabeta/CD19-depleted stem cell transplant. These receptors all stem from a boy under three years old with Wiskott-Aldrich syndrome, due to receive a stem cell transplant.

The J gene is TRBJ2-7, the V gene TRBV5-1; D perhaps matches TRBD2 (5 bases). The CDR3 spans 14 residues. Trimming shortened V by 5 bases and J by 0 bases, and 12 bases separated the two germline ends. The germline V gene encodes CDR1 SGHRS and CDR2 YFSETQ. As DNA, the CDR3 is TGCGCCAGCAGACTAGGGATAAGCTCCTACGAGCAGTACTTC. Encoded protein: CASRLGISSYEQYF.

The CDR3, as DNA: TGCAGCGTTCGCAAAGTCGGGGAGACCCAGTACTTC. Its translation: CSVRKVGETQYF. The rearrangement joins TRBV29-1 to TRBJ2-5; D is ambiguous. The V gene lost 5 bases and the J gene lost 5 bases, with 12 bases spanning the gap. Germline V lookup: CDR1 SQVTM, CDR2 ANQGSEA. The CDR3 runs to 12 residues.

Turning to this clonotype: The junction departs from germline at one end; a sequencing error may be responsible. The chain couples TRBV5-1 to TRBJ2-1; 8 nucleotides line up with TRBD1. Germline V gives CDR1 SGHRS, CDR2 YFSETQ. This CDR3 contains 16 residues. CDR3 sequence: CAGSSRQGKPYNEQFF. The CDR3 DNA is TGCGCCGGCAGCTCCCGACAGGGGAAGCCCTACAATGAGCAGTTCTTC.

This clonotype came up a few times. The chain links TRBV20-1 to TRBJ2-7, with 9 bases aligning to TRBD1. Unmatched junction bases numbered 6, after V lost 6 bases and J lost 6 bases. Germline V gene sequence: CDR1 DFQATT, CDR2 SNEGSKA (reference sequence). This CDR3 contains 12 residues. CDR3 loop: CSATDRGSEQYF. CDR3 nucleotide sequence: TGCAGTGCAACGGACAGGGGAAGCGAGCAGTACTTC.

This clonotype turned up a few times. CDR3 sequence (DNA): TGTGCCAGCAGCTTTGAGGAGTACGGCTACACCTTC. Amino acid sequence: CASSFEEYGYTF. The chain is built from TRBV7-9 and TRBJ1-2; D gene unclear. The CDR3 extends over 12 amino acids. Between the trimmed V and J ends, which lost 3 bases and 8 bases, there was a span of 10 bases. Germline lookup yields CDR1 SEHNR and CDR2 FQNEAQ (reference sequence).

The chain has TRBV6-1 and TRBJ1-2, with D perhaps matching TRBD1 (6 bases). V gave up 10 bases and J gave up 7 bases, with 19 bases separating them. The CDR3 sequence is 13 residues long. CDR1 and CDR2 from the germline V gene are MNHNS and SASEGT. The CDR3 bases are TGTGCCAACAGGATGGGGGCCGGCTCTGGCTACACCTTC. It yields the protein CANRMGAGSGYTF.

The sample holds one count of this clonotype. The CDR3 loop is CASSQKDSTDTQYF. The DNA of the CDR3 is TGCGCCAGCAGCCAAAAGGACAGCACAGATACGCAGTATTTT. This sequence joins TRBV5-1 and TRBJ2-3, with D unresolved. Trimming took off 4 bases at V and 0 bases at J, with 9 bases between the two ends. Germline CDR1 and CDR2: SGHRS and YFSETQ. CDR3 length equals 14 residues.

The chain is built from TRBV20-1 and TRBJ2-7; D remains unclear. V was clipped by 2 bases and J by 5 bases, with 13 bases between them. The CDR3 covers 13 residues. In germline, CDR1 is DFQATT, CDR2 SNEGSKA (reference sequence). DNA of the CDR3: TGCAGTGCTAGACCTCGCCTTAGGGACGAGCAGTACTTC. This translates into CSARPRLRDEQYF.

The sample holds a few counts of this clonotype. The chain links TRBV27 to TRBJ1-6, with 8 bases that match TRBD1. V lost 6 bases and J lost 11; bases outside the gene matches: 6. Germline V gene data show CDR1 as MNHEY and CDR2 as SMNVEV (reference sequence). The CDR3 is 13 amino acids. CDR3 region: CASRTGERAPLHF. The CDR3 DNA reads as TGTGCCAGCAGGACAGGGGAGAGGGCACCCCTCCACTTT.

This clonotype occurred once. For the CDR3, the DNA is TGTGCCAGCAGCTTACAGGGGGACGACACTGAAGCTTTCTTT. Residues: CASSLQGDDTEAFF. The gene calls are TRBV7-9 and TRBJ1-1; 7 nucleotides match TRBD1. V dropped 2 bases and J dropped 3; count of bases not matched to a gene: 3. Per the germline V gene, CDR1 is SEHNR and CDR2 is FQNEAQ (reference sequence). CDR3 length: 14 amino acids.